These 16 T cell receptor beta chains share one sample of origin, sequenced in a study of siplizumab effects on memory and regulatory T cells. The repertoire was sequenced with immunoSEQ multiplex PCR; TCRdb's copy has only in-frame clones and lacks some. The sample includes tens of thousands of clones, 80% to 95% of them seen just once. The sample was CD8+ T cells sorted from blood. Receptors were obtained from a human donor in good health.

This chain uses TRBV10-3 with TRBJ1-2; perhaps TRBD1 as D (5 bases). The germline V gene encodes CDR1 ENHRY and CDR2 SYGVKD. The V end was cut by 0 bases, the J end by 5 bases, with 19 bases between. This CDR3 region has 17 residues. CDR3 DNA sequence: TGTGCCATCAGTGAGTCGCGGGACGGAGCACCGACTTATGGCTACACCTTC. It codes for CAISESRDGAPTYGYTF.

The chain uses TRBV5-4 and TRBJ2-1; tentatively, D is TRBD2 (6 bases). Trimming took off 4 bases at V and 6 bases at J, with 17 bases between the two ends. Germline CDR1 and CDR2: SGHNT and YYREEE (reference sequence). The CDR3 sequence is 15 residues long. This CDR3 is CASSVRLDRRNEQFF. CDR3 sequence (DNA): TGTGCCAGCAGCGTCCGACTAGACCGCCGCAATGAGCAGTTCTTC.

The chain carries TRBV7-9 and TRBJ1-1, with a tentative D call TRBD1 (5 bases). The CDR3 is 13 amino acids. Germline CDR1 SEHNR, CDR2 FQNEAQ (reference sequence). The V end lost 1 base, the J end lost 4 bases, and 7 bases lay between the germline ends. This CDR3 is CASSLGGSTEAFF. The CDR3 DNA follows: TGTGCCAGCAGCTTAGGGGGGAGCACTGAAGCTTTCTTT.

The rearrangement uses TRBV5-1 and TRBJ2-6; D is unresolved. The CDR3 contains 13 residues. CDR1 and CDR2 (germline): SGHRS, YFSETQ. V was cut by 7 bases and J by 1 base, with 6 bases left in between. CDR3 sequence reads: CASPTSGANVLTF. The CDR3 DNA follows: TGCGCCAGCCCGACGTCTGGGGCCAACGTCCTGACTTTC.

CDR3 sequence (DNA): TGTGCTAGCCAAAAAGGGGGGCTACACACCGGGGAGCTGTTTTTT. Protein product: CASQKGGLHTGELFF. The chain links TRBV12-5 to TRBJ2-2; D tentatively reads TRBD1 or TRBD2 (6 bases each). This CDR3 comprises 15 residues. Germline V gives CDR1 LGHNT, CDR2 FRNRAP. Trimming took 9 bases from V and 3 from J, leaving 17 bases between them. Looking up the rest from reference TRBV12-5 and TRBJ2-2 gives the full variable domain: DARVTQTPRHKVTEMGQEVTMRCQPILGHNTVFWYRQTMMQGLELLAYFRNRAPLDDSGMPKDRFSAEMPDATLATLKIQPSEPRDSAVYFCASQKGGLHTGELFFGEGSRLTVL.

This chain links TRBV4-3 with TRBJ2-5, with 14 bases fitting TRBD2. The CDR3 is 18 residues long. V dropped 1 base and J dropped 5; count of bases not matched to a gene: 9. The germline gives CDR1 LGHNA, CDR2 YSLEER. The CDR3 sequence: CASSQAAPGLAGAETQYF. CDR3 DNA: TGCGCCAGCAGCCAAGCCGCTCCGGGACTAGCGGGAGCGGAGACCCAGTACTTC.

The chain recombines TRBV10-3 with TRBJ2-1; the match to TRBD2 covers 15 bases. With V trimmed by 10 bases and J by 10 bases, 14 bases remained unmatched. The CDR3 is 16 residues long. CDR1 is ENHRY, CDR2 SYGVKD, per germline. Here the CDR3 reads CASYGTSGGMDREQFF. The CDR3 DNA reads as TGTGCCAGCTACGGGACTAGCGGGGGGATGGATCGGGAGCAGTTCTTC.

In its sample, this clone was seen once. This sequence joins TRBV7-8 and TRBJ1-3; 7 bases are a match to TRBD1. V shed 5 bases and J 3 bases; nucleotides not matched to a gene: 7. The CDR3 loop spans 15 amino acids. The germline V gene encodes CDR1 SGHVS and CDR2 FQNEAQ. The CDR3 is CASSIDRASGNTIYF. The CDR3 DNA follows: TGTGCCAGCAGCATCGACAGGGCTAGTGGAAACACCATATATTTT.

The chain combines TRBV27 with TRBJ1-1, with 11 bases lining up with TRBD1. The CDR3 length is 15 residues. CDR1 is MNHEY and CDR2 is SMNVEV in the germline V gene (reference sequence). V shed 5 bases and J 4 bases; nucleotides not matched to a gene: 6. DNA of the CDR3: TGTGCCAGCAGTGACGGGACAGGGGGGATCACTGAAGCTTTCTTT. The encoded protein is CASSDGTGGITEAFF.

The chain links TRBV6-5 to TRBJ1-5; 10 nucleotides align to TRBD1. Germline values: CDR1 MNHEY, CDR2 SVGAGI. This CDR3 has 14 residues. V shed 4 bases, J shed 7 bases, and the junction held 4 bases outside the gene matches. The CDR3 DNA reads TGTGCCAGCAGTTGGACAGGGGGAAACCAGCCCCAGCATTTT. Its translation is CASSWTGGNQPQHF.

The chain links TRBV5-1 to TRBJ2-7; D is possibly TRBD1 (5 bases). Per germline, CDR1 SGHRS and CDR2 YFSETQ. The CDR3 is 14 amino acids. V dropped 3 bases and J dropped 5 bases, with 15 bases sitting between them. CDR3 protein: CASSYEGVRDEQYF. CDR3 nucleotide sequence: TGCGCCAGCAGCTATGAAGGGGTACGGGACGAGCAGTACTTC.

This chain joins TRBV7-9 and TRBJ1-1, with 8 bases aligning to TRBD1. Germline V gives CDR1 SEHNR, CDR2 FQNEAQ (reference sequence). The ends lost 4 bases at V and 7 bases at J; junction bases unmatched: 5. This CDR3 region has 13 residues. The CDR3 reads CASSSDRVFEAFF. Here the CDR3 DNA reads TGTGCCAGCAGCTCGGACAGGGTCTTTGAAGCTTTCTTT.

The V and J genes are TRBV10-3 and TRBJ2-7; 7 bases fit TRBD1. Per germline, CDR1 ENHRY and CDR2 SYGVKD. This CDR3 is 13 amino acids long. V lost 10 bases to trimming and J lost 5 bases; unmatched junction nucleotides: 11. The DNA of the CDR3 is TGTGCCACCCGGACAGGAGTAGGGGACGAGCAGTACTTC. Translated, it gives CATRTGVGDEQYF.

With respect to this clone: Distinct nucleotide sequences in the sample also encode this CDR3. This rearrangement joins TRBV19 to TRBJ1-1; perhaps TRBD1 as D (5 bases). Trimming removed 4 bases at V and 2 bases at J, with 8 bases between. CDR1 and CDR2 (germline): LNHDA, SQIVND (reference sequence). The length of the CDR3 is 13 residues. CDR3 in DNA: TGTGCCAGTAGTAGTGGGGGAAACACTGAAGCTTTCTTT. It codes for CASSSGGNTEAFF.

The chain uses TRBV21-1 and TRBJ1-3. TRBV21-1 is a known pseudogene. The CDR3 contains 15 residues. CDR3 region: CASSKLGRVWNTIYF. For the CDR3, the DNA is TGTGCCAGCAGCAAATTAGGGAGGGTTTGGAACACCATATATTTT.

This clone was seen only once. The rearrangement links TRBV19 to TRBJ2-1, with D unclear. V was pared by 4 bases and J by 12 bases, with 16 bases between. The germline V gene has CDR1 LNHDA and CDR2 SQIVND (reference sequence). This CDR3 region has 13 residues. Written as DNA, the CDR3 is TGTGCCAGTAGTACCGGACCCGACAACGGGCAGTTCTTC. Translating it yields CASSTGPDNGQFF.